This TCR beta chain was captured by sequencing in a study of shared T cell receptors in the human thymus. TCRdb keeps only in-frame clones here, not all; method: immunoSEQ multiplex PCR. The sample has tens of thousands of clones; more than 90% are singletons. This CDR3 has 11 residues. CDR1 is SGHAT and CDR2 is FQNNGV in the germline V gene. With 3 bases removed from V and 10 bases from J, the gap between germline ends came to 7 bases. The chain joins TRBV11-2 to TRBJ2-1; a possible D gene is TRBD2 (6 bases). The TCR sequence derives from a human donor. The sequencing sample was made of thymocytes. The CDR3 region has the DNA TGTGCCAGCAGCTTCCTAGCGGAGCAGTTCTTC. Translation gives CASSFLAEQFF.